A single sample gave rise to the 17 T cell receptor beta chains below, sequenced in a study of metastatic and nonmetastatic thyroid tumors. Nobody among the patients had been given any treatment before thyroid surgery. TCRdb ran MiXCR on the PCR reads. The profile shows about 60,000 clones, around 15% of them singletons. Material: blood. These TCRs come from a male donor with papillary thyroid cancer or a benign thyroid nodule (not recorded which). Some clones in this sample may be carry-over from other donors' samples.

Remarks on this clone: A much larger clone lies one base from this, so it may be a read error. The rearrangement uses TRBV5-6 and TRBJ2-1; D is perhaps TRBD2 (5 bases). Germline V gene data show CDR1 as SGHDT and CDR2 as YYEEEE. This CDR3 has 15 residues. CDR3 in amino acids: CASSSDSLGYNEHFF. DNA of the CDR3: TGTGCCAGCAGCTCGGACTCATTAGGGTACAATGAGCATTTCTTC.

As for this clone: This may come from a read error, since a much larger clone is one base off. The chain uses TRBV9 and TRBJ1-2; no clear D gene. Per the germline V gene, CDR1 is SGDLS and CDR2 is YYNGEE. The CDR3 runs to 12 residues. V was clipped by 4 bases and J by 11 bases, with 15 bases between them. The CDR3, as DNA: TGTGCCAGCAGCTTAGCCACCAGAGAGTACACCTTC. It translates to CASSLATREYTF.

This clone was counted only a few times. A clone one base away is much larger, so this may be a read error. V and J are TRBV27 and TRBJ1-1; D is undetermined. CDR3 length: 16 residues. Per germline, CDR1 MNHEY and CDR2 SMNVEV (reference sequence). CDR3 loop: CASSPDKFVMNTEAFF. The CDR3 nucleotides are TGTGCCAGCAGCCCCGACAAGTTCGTTATGAACACCGAAGCTTTCTTT.

To note about this clone: A much more abundant neighbour one base away suggests this may be a read error. The V and J genes are TRBV4-1 and TRBJ2-5, with TRBD1 identical over 11 bases. Trimming cost V 4 bases and J 4 bases; bases outside gene matches: 5. Germline assignment: CDR1 MGHRA and CDR2 YSYEKL. The CDR3 extends over 15 amino acids. The CDR3 loop is CASSLAGTGGETQYF. For the CDR3, the DNA is TGCGCCAGCAGCCTCGCCGGGACAGGGGGAGAGACCCAGTACTTC.

This clone was observed at least ten times. J is TRBJ2-5 and V is TRBV18; 8 bases are a match to TRBD2. The CDR3 runs to 14 residues. V lost 2 bases to trimming and J lost 5 bases; unmatched junction nucleotides: 4. CDR1 is KGHSH and CDR2 is LQKENI in the germline V gene. The CDR3 region has the DNA TGTGCCAGCTCACCATCGGGAGGGCGTGAGACCCAGTACTTC. Its protein is CASSPSGGRETQYF. Drawing the rest from reference TRBV18 and TRBJ2-5, the complete variable domain is NAGVMQNPRHLVRRRGQEARLRCSPMKGHSHVYWYRQLPEEGLKFMVYLQKENIIDESGMPKERFSAEFPKEGPSILRIQQVVRGDSAAYFCASSPSGGRETQYFGPGTRLLVL.

This clone was seen many times. The rearrangement joins TRBV28 to TRBJ2-1, with 11 positions matching TRBD2. V dropped 5 bases and J dropped 3; count of bases not matched to a gene: 3. This CDR3 is built from 15 residues. Germline lookup yields CDR1 MDHEN and CDR2 SYDVKM. CDR3: CASSGGLAVYNEQFF. The CDR3, as DNA: TGTGCCAGCAGTGGGGGACTAGCGGTCTACAATGAGCAGTTCTTC.

This sequence joins TRBV6-1 and TRBJ1-2; D remains unclear. Germline V gene sequence: CDR1 MNHNS, CDR2 SASEGT. The CDR3 has 13 amino acids. Trimming shortened V by 7 bases and J by 7 bases, and 16 bases separated the two germline ends. The CDR3, as DNA: TGTGCCAGCACCGTGGACCGAGCTATTGGCTACACCTTC. As protein: CASTVDRAIGYTF.

This clone was counted many times. The chain recombines TRBV28 with TRBJ1-1; 7 bases fit TRBD1. Germline CDR1 reads MDHEN; CDR2 reads SYDVKM. This CDR3 has 18 amino acids. The V and J ends lost 5 bases and 0 bases, in that order; junction bases with no gene match: 15. In DNA, the CDR3 is TGTGCCAGCAGTCCCGCGGCGGACAGGCCCCGCATGAACACTGAAGCTTTCTTT. Its protein is CASSPAADRPRMNTEAFF. The full variable domain, in which reference TRBV28 and TRBJ1-1 provide the parts outside the CDR3, is DVKVTQSSRYLVKRTGEKVFLECVQDMDHENMFWYRQDPGLGLRLIYFSYDVKMKEKGDIPEGYSVSREKKERFSLILESASTNQTSMYLCASSPAADRPRMNTEAFFGQGTRLTVV.

This clone was seen at least ten times. The genes are TRBV7-6 and TRBJ1-6; 10 bases are a match to TRBD1. The trim removed 5 bases at V and 7 bases at J, leaving 5 bases unmatched. The V gene's germline CDR1 is SGHVS and CDR2 FNYEAQ. The CDR3 consists of 15 residues. CDR3 nucleotide sequence: TGTGCCAGCAGCGCCCGGGGACAGGGGAATTCACCCCTCCACTTT. Encoded protein: CASSARGQGNSPLHF.

This clone was picked up many times. The chain carries TRBV28 and TRBJ1-5; no clear D gene. Germline V gene sequence: CDR1 MDHEN, CDR2 SYDVKM. The CDR3 totals 14 residues. The V end lost 2 bases, the J end lost 1 base, and 6 bases lay between the germline ends. In DNA form, the CDR3 reads TGTGCCAGCAGTTTAGTAGTCAGCAATCAGCCCCAGCATTTT. It translates to CASSLVVSNQPQHF.

This clone was observed at least ten times. The V gene is TRBV12-5, the J gene TRBJ2-1; no reliable D call. Trimming took off 1 base at V and 4 bases at J, with 11 bases between the two ends. Germline-derived CDR1 and CDR2 are LGHNT and FRNRAP. This CDR3 contains 15 residues. The CDR3, as DNA: TGTGCTAGTGGTTTGGAGGCGAGAATTTACAATGAGCAGTTCTTC. This sequence encodes CASGLEARIYNEQFF.

This clone has at least ten counts. The rearrangement joins TRBV9 to TRBJ2-1; D is unclear. The CDR3 covers 14 residues. Per the germline V gene, CDR1 is SGDLS and CDR2 is YYNGEE. Trimming shortened V by 0 bases and J by 1 base, and 5 bases separated the two germline ends. Here the CDR3 reads CASSVDFSYNEQFF. Written as DNA, the CDR3 is TGTGCCAGCAGCGTAGACTTTTCCTACAATGAGCAGTTCTTC.

This clone was observed many times. The V and J genes are TRBV12-3 or TRBV12-4 and TRBJ2-5; 8 nucleotides match TRBD2. This CDR3 comprises 15 residues. V dropped 3 bases and J dropped 3; count of bases not matched to a gene: 6. This CDR3 reads CASSLTSALEETQYF. The CDR3 coding sequence is TGTGCCAGCAGTTTGACTAGCGCCCTCGAAGAGACCCAGTACTTC.

In this sample, this clone turned up many times. This sequence joins TRBV28 and TRBJ2-7; tentatively, D is TRBD1 or TRBD2 (5 bases each). The germline V gene encodes CDR1 MDHEN and CDR2 SYDVKM. V was trimmed by 3 bases and J by 8 bases, leaving 17 bases between them. The CDR3 consists of 14 residues. The CDR3 region has the DNA TGTGCCAGCAGTTTTAAAGGGACGCCATGGAAGCAGTACGTC. Amino acids: CASSFKGTPWKQYV.

This clone was counted many times. The V and J genes are TRBV7-8 and TRBJ1-4; D not resolved. CDR1 and CDR2 (germline): SGHVS, FQNEAQ. This CDR3 contains 16 residues. The germline V and J ends were trimmed by 0 bases and 7 bases, with 15 bases remaining between them. The DNA of the CDR3 is TGTGCCAGCAGCTTAGCGCGGTTGGCAGCCCTTGAAAAACTGTTTTTT. Protein product: CASSLARLAALEKLFF.

The chain recombines TRBV6-1 with TRBJ2-7; D gene ambiguous. Germline assignment: CDR1 MNHNS and CDR2 SASEGT. The CDR3 loop spans 13 amino acids. Trimming shortened V by 7 bases and J by 6 bases, and 16 bases separated the two germline ends. Here the CDR3 DNA reads TGTGCCAGCACCCGAACAAATGACGCCGAGCAGTACTTC. Protein product: CASTRTNDAEQYF.

In this sample, this clone turned up many times. The V call is TRBV6-2 or TRBV6-3, the J call TRBJ2-3; D is unclear. The CDR3 length is 13 residues. V was cut by 6 bases and J by 1 base, with 8 bases left in between. The germline gives CDR1 MNHEY, CDR2 SVGEGT. The CDR3, as DNA: TGTGCCAGCAGGTCGGACGGCACAGATACGCAGTATTTT. It is translated as CASRSDGTDTQYF.